These 24 T cell receptor beta chains share one sample of origin, sequenced in a study of blood T cell repertoires in COVID-19. TCRdb keeps only in-frame clones here, not all; method: immunoSEQ multiplex PCR. The top ten hold approximately 2.1% of the sample, which has 45,000 or so clones, 87% seen once. The sequenced sample was peripheral blood. All receptors come from a woman of 80 years or more with COVID-19, enrolled during active disease.

The CDR3 is CASSLYPHEQYF. Written as DNA, the CDR3 is TGTGCCAGCAGTTTGTATCCCCACGAGCAGTACTTC. The gene calls are TRBV28 and TRBJ2-7; the D is unclear. Germline lookup yields CDR1 MDHEN and CDR2 SYDVKM. The CDR3 is made up of 12 amino acids. V was shortened by 3 bases and J by 5 bases, with 8 bases between the two germline ends.

This rearrangement joins TRBV19 to TRBJ1-1; D is unresolved. The CDR3 runs to 13 residues. Per germline, CDR1 LNHDA and CDR2 SQIVND (reference sequence). V shed 5 bases and J shed 0 bases, with 7 bases lying between them. CDR3 coding DNA: TGTGCCAGTAGTCGACGGGTGAACACTGAAGCTTTCTTT. Amino acid sequence: CASSRRVNTEAFF.

The chain is built from TRBV7-8 and TRBJ2-1; a weak D match, TRBD2 (5 bases). Germline CDR1 SGHVS, CDR2 FQNEAQ. V was pared by 5 bases and J by 7 bases, with 21 bases between. CDR3 size: 16 residues. The CDR3 is CASSPRGAFVPNEQFF. CDR3 nucleotide sequence: TGTGCCAGCAGCCCCCGGGGAGCGTTTGTGCCAAATGAGCAGTTCTTC. Looking up the rest from reference TRBV7-8 and TRBJ2-1 gives the full variable domain: GAGVSQSPRYKVAKRGQDVALRCDPISGHVSLFWYQQALGQGPEFLTYFQNEAQLDKSGLPSDRFFAERPEGSVSTLKIQRTQQEDSAVYLCASSPRGAFVPNEQFFGPGTRLTVL.

The rearrangement joins TRBV28 to TRBJ2-3; 10 nucleotides line up with TRBD2. Germline values: CDR1 MDHEN, CDR2 SYDVKM. This CDR3 region has 19 residues. J gave up 2 bases and V 3 bases, and 14 bases lay outside the gene matches. DNA for the CDR3: TGTGCCAGCAGTTTTGCCTATTCAGCGGGAGGGTCGACCACAGATACGCAGTATTTT. Protein sequence: CASSFAYSAGGSTTDTQYF.

This chain links TRBV12-3 or TRBV12-4 with TRBJ1-1; D remains ambiguous. The V end lost 6 bases, the J end lost 3 bases, and 11 bases lay between the germline ends. This CDR3 has 13 residues. The CDR3 protein is CASRVRGYTEAFF. The CDR3 coding sequence is TGTGCCAGCAGGGTCCGGGGTTACACTGAAGCTTTCTTT.

The chain is built from TRBV5-1 and TRBJ1-3; D uncertain. Germline-derived CDR1 and CDR2 are SGHRS and YFSETQ. The CDR3 contains 16 residues. V lost 2 bases to trimming and J lost 0 bases, with 12 bases between them. CDR3 region: CASSFLGADSGNTIYF. The CDR3 DNA is TGCGCCAGCAGCTTCCTAGGTGCGGACTCTGGAAACACCATATATTTT.

This clone was observed a handful of times. The rearrangement links TRBV19 to TRBJ1-2; D perhaps matches TRBD1 (6 bases). Trimming took 3 bases from V and 7 from J, leaving 12 bases between them. Germline-derived CDR1 and CDR2 are LNHDA and SQIVND (reference sequence). The CDR3 consists of 13 residues. The CDR3 DNA follows: TGTGCCAGTAGTATCTTGAACAGGGCTGGCTACACCTTC. This codes for CASSILNRAGYTF.

This chain's CDR3 is CASSLERQGEQPQHF. CDR3 coding DNA: TGTGCCAGCAGCTTAGAACGGCAGGGGGAACAGCCCCAGCATTTT. V gene TRBV7-2 combines with J gene TRBJ1-5, with TRBD1 identical over 7 bases. The germline V gene has CDR1 SGHTA and CDR2 FQGNSA. This CDR3 comprises 15 residues. V dropped 1 base and J dropped 7; count of bases not matched to a gene: 7. The whole variable domain, remainder taken from reference TRBV7-2 and TRBJ1-5, is GAGVSQSPSNKVTEKGKDVELRCDPISGHTALYWYRQSLGQGLEFLIYFQGNSAPDKSGLPSDRFSAERTGGSVSTLTIQRTQQEDSAVYLCASSLERQGEQPQHFGDGTRLSIL.

The genes are TRBV9 and TRBJ1-1, with a weak D call TRBD1 (6 bases). The length of the CDR3 is 15 residues. Trimming took 3 bases from V and 5 from J, leaving 17 bases between them. CDR1 and CDR2 (germline): SGDLS, YYNGEE. CDR3 in DNA: TGTGCCAGCAGCGCAACAACAGGGAGTGGAACTGAAGCTTTCTTT. Translating it yields CASSATTGSGTEAFF.

V is TRBV7-9 and J is TRBJ1-1; 8 bases agree with TRBD1. Germline loops: CDR1 SEHNR, CDR2 FQNEAQ (reference sequence). The trim removed 5 bases at V and 6 bases at J, leaving 5 bases unmatched. The CDR3 is 13 amino acids. CDR3 protein: CASSSLQGAEAFF. The CDR3 DNA follows: TGTGCCAGCAGCAGCTTACAGGGGGCTGAAGCTTTCTTT.

This rearrangement joins TRBV5-6 to TRBJ1-3; D gene ambiguous. Germline loops: CDR1 SGHDT, CDR2 YYEEEE. V was pared by 0 bases and J by 4 bases, with 17 bases between. There are 17 residues in the CDR3. This CDR3 reads CASSLAPRSTRGNTIYF. In DNA form, the CDR3 reads TGTGCCAGCAGCTTGGCACCCAGGTCCACTAGGGGAAACACCATATATTTT.

The chain links TRBV7-3 to TRBJ2-3; D perhaps matches TRBD2 (5 bases). Germline V lookup: CDR1 SGHTA, CDR2 FQGTGA. This CDR3 has 14 residues. Trimming removed 3 bases at V and 1 base at J, with 8 bases between. The CDR3 spells CASSFSGRTDTQYF. The CDR3 region has the DNA TGTGCCAGCAGCTTCAGCGGACGCACAGATACGCAGTATTTT.

The chain recombines TRBV2 with TRBJ1-6; weak D call: TRBD1 (5 bases). With 7 bases removed from V and 8 bases from J, the gap between germline ends came to 15 bases. Germline V lookup: CDR1 SNHLY, CDR2 FYNNEI. The CDR3 is 14 amino acids. The CDR3 nucleotides read TGTGCCAGCAAGGGGCCGGGTTTTTATTCACCCCTCCACTTT. It encodes CASKGPGFYSPLHF.

The chain combines TRBV18 with TRBJ1-1, with 7 bases matching TRBD1. Germline V gives CDR1 KGHSH, CDR2 LQKENI. This CDR3 region has 14 residues. V lost 3 bases to trimming and J lost 1 base; unmatched junction nucleotides: 2. CDR3 DNA sequence: TGTGCCAGCTCACCGAAGGGGGCGAACACTGAAGCTTTCTTT. Protein sequence: CASSPKGANTEAFF.

The rearrangement uses TRBV19 and TRBJ1-5; TRBD1 aligns across 7 bases. V dropped 6 bases and J dropped 3; count of bases not matched to a gene: 8. The CDR3 has 15 amino acids. In germline, CDR1 is LNHDA, CDR2 SQIVND (reference sequence). CDR3 in DNA: TGTGCCAGTAGGGGAGGACAGGCGATCAATCAGCCCCAGCATTTT. This gives the protein CASRGGQAINQPQHF. Full variable domain (missing parts from reference TRBV19 and TRBJ1-5): DGGITQSPKYLFRKEGQNVTLSCEQNLNHDAMYWYRQDPGQGLRLIYYSQIVNDFQKGDIAEGYSVSREKKESFPLTVTSAQKNPTAFYLCASRGGQAINQPQHFGDGTRLSIL.

This clone turned up a few times. The rearrangement links TRBV6-6 to TRBJ2-7, with D possibly matching TRBD2 (7 bases). The CDR3 spans 19 residues. V was trimmed by 5 bases and J by 2 bases, leaving 28 bases between them. Per germline, CDR1 MNHNY and CDR2 SVGAGI (reference sequence). CDR3 DNA: TGTGCCAGCAGTCCCCTAAGTCGGGGGGCCTATTCTGTTCCCTACGAGCAGTACTTC. Its protein is CASSPLSRGAYSVPYEQYF.

This chain joins TRBV9 and TRBJ2-5; possibly TRBD2 for D (5 bases). The CDR3 is 14 amino acids. Trimming removed 0 bases from V and 5 bases from J, with 11 bases in between. Looked up from germline, CDR1 is SGDLS and CDR2 is YYNGEE. The DNA of the CDR3 is TGTGCCAGCAGCGTAGCTAGAGGGATGGAGACCCAGTACTTC. It yields the protein CASSVARGMETQYF.

The genes are TRBV5-1 and TRBJ2-1; 8 bases are a match to TRBD2. J gave up 0 bases and V 10 bases, and 18 bases lay outside the gene matches. CDR1 and CDR2 (germline): SGHRS, YFSETQ. This CDR3 comprises 18 residues. CDR3 residues: CARRRGGQGPSSYNEQFF. CDR3 DNA: TGCGCCCGCCGCCGGGGGGGGCAGGGCCCGAGCTCCTACAATGAGCAGTTCTTC.

The chain is built from TRBV28 and TRBJ2-7; D remains ambiguous. The CDR3 runs 12 residues. The V end was cut by 6 bases, the J end by 3 bases, with 9 bases between. Germline V lookup: CDR1 MDHEN, CDR2 SYDVKM. CDR3 bases: TGTGCCAGCAGCTCTACGGGCTACGAGCAGTACTTC. It specifies CASSSTGYEQYF. Based on the CDR3 plus reference TRBV28 and TRBJ2-7, the full variable domain is DVKVTQSSRYLVKRTGEKVFLECVQDMDHENMFWYRQDPGLGLRLIYFSYDVKMKEKGDIPEGYSVSREKKERFSLILESASTNQTSMYLCASSSTGYEQYFGPGTRLTVT.

The chain is built from TRBV19 and TRBJ1-5; 7 bases map to TRBD1. Germline CDR1 and CDR2: LNHDA and SQIVND (reference sequence). CDR3 length: 17 residues. V gave up 4 bases and J gave up 0 bases; unmatched junction bases: 9. For the CDR3, the DNA is TGTGCCAGTAGTACAAGACAGGGTGCGGCTAGCAATCAGCCCCAGCATTTT. This translates into CASSTRQGAASNQPQHF.

The genes are TRBV5-1 and TRBJ2-5; TRBD2 is a possible D gene (5 bases). This CDR3 has 13 amino acids. Trimming took 3 bases from V and 5 from J, leaving 11 bases between them. The germline gives CDR1 SGHRS, CDR2 YFSETQ. The CDR3 loop is CASSYWTPETQYF. The CDR3 nucleotides read TGCGCCAGCAGCTACTGGACTCCGGAGACCCAGTACTTC.

This clone was seen a few times. The chain links TRBV19 to TRBJ2-5; 8 nucleotides line up with TRBD1. This CDR3 contains 16 residues. V shed 5 bases and J 7 bases; nucleotides not matched to a gene: 15. In germline, CDR1 is LNHDA, CDR2 SQIVND (reference sequence). The CDR3 DNA is TGTGCCAGTAGTCCAATCTATGGGACAGGCCGCGGGACCCAGTACTTC. Translating gives CASSPIYGTGRGTQYF.

The V and J genes are TRBV6-2 or TRBV6-3 and TRBJ1-5; TRBD1 aligns across 8 bases. The trim removed 6 bases at V and 3 bases at J, leaving 10 bases unmatched. Germline lookup yields CDR1 MNHEY and CDR2 SVGEGT. CDR3 length equals 16 residues. The CDR3 loop reads CASSNTGTGPNQPQHF. CDR3 nucleotide sequence: TGTGCCAGCAGCAACACCGGGACAGGTCCCAATCAGCCCCAGCATTTT.

This clone has a handful of counts. This rearrangement joins TRBV4-2 to TRBJ2-3; D perhaps matches TRBD2 (6 bases). This CDR3 region has 15 residues. V gave up 4 bases and J gave up 1 base, with 12 bases separating them. The germline V gene has CDR1 LGHNA and CDR2 YNFKEQ. CDR3 region: CASSRQGGGTDTQYF. The CDR3 coding sequence is TGTGCCAGCAGCCGCCAGGGCGGGGGCACAGATACGCAGTATTTT.